This TCR beta chain was documented in a study of blood T cells in healthy people across ages. Overall study findings and caveats: Long-lived and aged donors differed, with more naive CD4+ cells and higher diversity in the long-lived.

About this clonotype: Its specificity is not known.

Next came a second PCR, run for about 7 to 12 cycles, which used a sample-barcoded 5' primer along with a J-beta primer mix. TCRdb fed the 5' RACE reads into MiXCR, producing one record per CDR3 protein. The sample includes about 1 million distinct CDR3 sequences, less than 50% of them seen just once. Germline lookup yields CDR1 MGHRA and CDR2 YSYEKL. The junction had 5 bases not matched to a gene; V was cut back by 4 bases and J by 2 bases. This CDR3 has 15 residues. Staff drew 9 to 10 milliliters of peripheral blood from each donor. The V call is TRBV4-1, the J call TRBJ2-7; 10 bases map to TRBD2. Sequencing was carried out using blood. This clonotype originated in an older woman in good health. DNA for the CDR3: TGCGCCAGCAGCCGAGTAACTAGCGGGACCTACGAGCAGTACTTC. This gives the protein CASSRVTSGTYEQYF.